A selection of T cell receptor beta chains follows, all from one sample in a study of blood T cell repertoires in COVID-19. The assay was immunoSEQ multiplex PCR, and TCRdb's table has in-frame clones only and misses some. Here the sample spans some 270,000 clones, roughly 85% being singletons. The specimen sequenced was PBMCs or T cells enriched from blood (not recorded which). All receptors derive from a woman in her 50s with acute COVID-19. Each CDR3 is given with its conserved first and last residue. D genes are given only for firm matches. Expanded clones get a size class; other rows say once, few or many, or leave the size out.

v_call,j_call,clone_size,d_call,cdr3_aa,cdr3_nt
TRBV27,TRBJ1-3,once,TRBD1,CASSAQGSSGNTIYF,TGTGCCAGCAGTGCACAGGGGTCGTCTGGAAACACCATATATTTT
TRBV9,TRBJ2-1,NA,NA,CASSVVTLGDEQFF,TGTGCCAGCAGCGTAGTGACGTTAGGGGATGAGCAGTTCTTC
TRBV18,TRBJ2-7,few,NA,CASSPGQTYEQYF,TGTGCCAGCTCACCTGGACAGACCTACGAGCAGTACTTC
TRBV5-1,TRBJ2-1,NA,TRBD1,CASSSGQGAYNEQFF,TGCGCCAGCAGCTCCGGACAGGGGGCCTACAATGAGCAGTTCTTC
TRBV7-2,TRBJ1-6,NA,NA,CASSPQGSNSPLHF,TGTGCCAGCAGCCCACAGGGCTCTAATTCACCCCTCCACTTT
TRBV7-2,TRBJ2-7,NA,NA,CASSARQVTYEQYF,TGTGCCAGCAGCGCACGACAGGTGACCTACGAGCAGTACTTC
TRBV2,TRBJ1-2,NA,TRBD1,CASSETGGSYGYTF,TGTGCCAGCAGTGAGACAGGGGGAAGCTATGGCTACACCTTC
TRBV11-2,TRBJ2-1,few,TRBD1,CASSHRDRGGYEQFF,TGTGCCAGCAGCCACCGGGACAGGGGAGGCTATGAGCAGTTCTTC
TRBV30,TRBJ2-1,NA,NA,CAWSPVSGYNEQFF,TGTGCCTGGTCCCCTGTTTCGGGGTACAATGAGCAGTTCTTC
TRBV19,TRBJ1-5,NA,TRBD1,CASSMLDRGSSQPQHF,TGTGCCAGTAGTATGCTGGACAGGGGAAGCAGTCAGCCCCAGCATTTT
TRBV19,TRBJ1-1,NA,NA,CASSNTGHTEAFF,TGTGCCAGTAGTAACACTGGGCACACTGAAGCTTTCTTT
TRBV9,TRBJ2-1,NA,TRBD2,CASSSPGTSGGRTYNEQFF,TGTGCCAGCAGCAGTCCGGGGACTAGCGGGGGCCGAACCTACAATGAGCAGTTCTTC
TRBV7-3,TRBJ2-3,NA,TRBD2,CASSLTSGGEQYF,TGTGCCAGCAGCTTAACTAGCGGGGGCGAGCAGTATTTT
TRBV3-1/TRBV3-2,TRBJ2-4,NA,NA,CASSQERSSREDIQYF,TGTGCCAGCAGCCAAGAGCGGTCGAGTAGGGAGGACATTCAGTACTTC
TRBV5-1,TRBJ1-1,few,TRBD1,CASSTQGARDTEAFF,TGCGCCAGCAGCACCCAGGGGGCGCGGGACACTGAAGCTTTCTTT
TRBV7-9,TRBJ2-3,NA,NA,CASSYRGGTDTQYF,TGTGCCAGCAGCTACAGGGGAGGAACAGATACGCAGTATTTT
TRBV7-9,TRBJ1-2,NA,TRBD1,CASSGTGDDYGYTF,TGTGCCAGCAGCGGGACAGGGGACGACTATGGCTACACCTTC
TRBV7-2,TRBJ1-2,NA,NA,CASSLVTYDYGYTF,TGTGCCAGCAGCCTGGTGACTTATGACTATGGCTACACCTTC
TRBV7-2,TRBJ2-1,few,NA,CASSETPGTRNEQFF,TGTGCCAGCAGCGAGACACCCGGGACACGGAATGAGCAGTTCTTC
TRBV3-1/TRBV3-2,TRBJ1-6,NA,TRBD1,CASSPTGGTTPYNSPLHF,TGTGCCAGCAGTCCAACAGGGGGCACTACTCCCTATAATTCACCCCTCCACTTT
TRBV19,TRBJ2-3,NA,TRBD2,CASKGGGVEDTQYF,TGTGCCAGTAAGGGCGGGGGGGTGGAAGATACGCAGTATTTT
TRBV4-1,TRBJ1-1,NA,NA,CASSQGWEGWTEAFF,TGCGCCAGCAGCCAAGGGTGGGAGGGATGGACTGAAGCTTTCTTT
TRBV2,TRBJ2-7,NA,NA,CASSETLEQYF,TGTGCCAGCTCTGAGACATTAGAGCAGTACTTC
TRBV24-1,TRBJ1-5,NA,NA,CATSVTRQGNYQPQHF,TGTGCCACCAGTGTAACGAGGCAGGGGAATTATCAGCCCCAGCATTTT
TRBV6-5,TRBJ1-1,NA,NA,CASSYRWQNTEAFF,TGTGCCAGCAGTTATCGCTGGCAGAACACTGAAGCTTTCTTT
TRBV12-3/TRBV12-4,TRBJ1-1,NA,TRBD1,CASSRQGDTEAFF,TGTGCCAGCAGCAGACAGGGGGACACTGAAGCTTTCTTT
TRBV7-8,TRBJ1-5,NA,NA,CASSSGGLNQPQHF,TGTGCCAGCAGCTCAGGAGGATTGAATCAGCCCCAGCATTTT
TRBV5-1,TRBJ1-4,NA,TRBD1,CASSLGDSGNEKLFF,TGCGCCAGCAGCTTGGGGGACAGCGGTAACGAAAAACTGTTTTTT
TRBV9,TRBJ2-2,NA,NA,CASSVAPGWGLGTGELFF,TGTGCCAGCAGCGTAGCACCCGGGTGGGGGCTAGGTACCGGGGAGCTGTTTTTT
TRBV9,TRBJ1-6,NA,NA,CASSVDSYNSPLHF,TGTGCCAGCAGCGTAGATAGCTATAATTCACCCCTCCACTTT
TRBV4-3,TRBJ1-2,NA,NA,CASSQGLSQNYGYTF,TGCGCCAGCAGCCAAGGTTTAAGTCAGAACTATGGCTACACCTTC
TRBV7-8,TRBJ2-3,NA,TRBD1,CASSSRDRADTQYF,TGTGCCAGCAGCTCGCGGGACAGGGCCGATACGCAGTATTTT
TRBV29-1,TRBJ1-2,NA,TRBD1,CSVRLDRGFSGYTF,TGCAGCGTGCGACTGGACAGGGGTTTCAGCGGCTACACCTTC
TRBV5-1,TRBJ2-3,NA,TRBD2,CASSFPGGGTDTQYF,TGCGCCAGCAGCTTCCCTGGCGGGGGGACAGATACGCAGTATTTT
TRBV6-4,TRBJ1-6,NA,TRBD1,CASSAGTGSSPLHF,TGTGCCAGCAGCGCCGGGACAGGGAGTTCACCCCTCCACTTT
TRBV9,TRBJ1-5,NA,NA,CASSVGPGGNQPQHF,TGTGCCAGCAGCGTAGGCCCGGGGGGCAATCAGCCCCAGCATTTT
TRBV30,TRBJ1-2,NA,NA,CAWATENYGYTF,TGTGCCTGGGCAACAGAGAACTATGGCTACACCTTC
TRBV5-6,TRBJ1-1,once,NA,CASSLEGGRIAEAFF,TGTGCCAGCAGCTTGGAAGGTGGGAGGATTGCTGAAGCTTTCTTT
TRBV7-2,TRBJ1-2,NA,NA,CASSLGENYGYTF,TGTGCCAGCAGCTTAGGTGAGAACTATGGCTACACCTTC
TRBV27,TRBJ2-5,few,TRBD1,CASRPGTGASRETQYF,TGTGCCAGCAGACCCGGGACAGGGGCATCGAGAGAGACCCAGTACTTC
TRBV18,TRBJ1-1,NA,NA,CASSLKGETEAFF,TGTGCCAGCTCACTAAAAGGGGAAACTGAAGCTTTCTTT
TRBV30,TRBJ1-1,NA,NA,CASRGGGSTEAFF,TGTGCCTCCCGGGGGGGTGGAAGCACTGAAGCTTTCTTT
TRBV5-1,TRBJ1-5,NA,NA,CASSSEPDSDQPQHF,TGCGCCAGCAGCTCAGAACCCGACAGCGATCAGCCCCAGCATTTT
TRBV7-9,TRBJ1-6,once,NA,CASSFSQGNSPLHF,TGTGCCAGCAGCTTTTCTCAGGGCAATTCACCCCTCCACTTT
TRBV7-2,TRBJ1-2,NA,NA,CASSPQGYGYTF,TGTGCCAGCAGCCCTCAGGGGTATGGCTACACCTTC
TRBV4-3,TRBJ1-4,few,TRBD1,CASSQGQRQGEEKLFF,TGCGCCAGCAGCCAAGGACAACGACAGGGGGAGGAAAAACTGTTTTTT
TRBV19,TRBJ2-7,NA,NA,CASRDISSYEQYF,TGTGCCAGTAGGGACATTAGCTCCTACGAGCAGTACTTC
TRBV30,TRBJ1-4,NA,NA,CAWSKGHRPAVKLFF,TGTGCCTGGAGTAAAGGGCACAGGCCGGCGGTAAAACTGTTTTTT
TRBV6-5,TRBJ1-2,NA,NA,CASRGPGITYGYTF,TGTGCCAGCAGGGGCCCGGGAATTACCTATGGCTACACCTTC
TRBV27,TRBJ1-2,NA,NA,CASSPGISYGYTF,TGTGCCAGCAGTCCAGGGATAAGCTATGGCTACACCTTC
TRBV27,TRBJ1-5,NA,NA,CASSLKQGLNQPQHF,TGTGCCAGCAGTTTGAAACAGGGCTTGAATCAGCCCCAGCATTTT
TRBV12-3/TRBV12-4,TRBJ2-7,NA,NA,CASSLDTPYEQYF,TGTGCCAGCAGTTTGGACACCCCCTACGAGCAGTACTTC
TRBV5-1,TRBJ2-3,once,NA,CASSLQAGSSTDTQYF,TGCGCCAGCAGCTTGCAAGCGGGTTCTAGCACAGATACGCAGTATTTT
TRBV7-2,TRBJ1-5,NA,TRBD1,CASSGQGRNQPQHF,TGTGCCAGCAGCGGACAGGGCCGCAATCAGCCCCAGCATTTT
TRBV19,TRBJ2-3,NA,NA,CASSAMGASTDTQYF,TGTGCCAGTAGTGCTATGGGGGCTAGCACAGATACGCAGTATTTT